These 30 T cell receptor beta chains were all obtained from the same sample, sequenced in a study of regulatory T cells in long-lasting Graves disease. Time point of the sample: persistent/refractory GD, antithyroid drugs over 5 years with positive TRAb. PBMC RNA served as the TCR library source. TCR beta libraries were built with iRepertoire HTBI primers and Arm-PCR of CDR3 regions. Via MiXCR, TCRdb re-called the multiplex PCR reads, giving one row per CDR3 protein. The top ten clones hold roughly 27% of a sample with roughly 300,000 distinct CDR3 sequences, around 20% of them seen once. The sample in question was peripheral blood mononuclear cells (PBMCs), obtained when the disease was refractory, from a patient treated with antithyroid drugs. All receptors come from a female donor with Graves disease.

This clonotype showed up many times. The gene calls are TRBV2 and TRBJ1-6, with 9 nucleotides matching TRBD1. This CDR3 is 15 amino acids long. The germline gives CDR1 SNHLY, CDR2 FYNNEI. With 5 bases clipped from V and 10 bases from J, the junction kept 9 bases outside the gene matches. CDR3 residues: CASSRQGVPESPLHF. The CDR3 DNA reads as TGTGCCAGCAGTAGACAGGGGGTCCCAGAATCACCCCTCCACTTT.

A word on this clonotype: Sequence at one end of the junction differs from germline and may be a read error. The chain is built from TRBV6-5 and TRBJ2-5, with TRBD2 matching over 8 bases. There are 17 residues in the CDR3. Germline V CDR1 and CDR2: MNHEY, SVGAGI. The CDR3 loop reads CASSYSGGGGAGESQYF. The CDR3 DNA reads TGTGCCAGCAGTTACAGCGGGGGAGGGGGGGCAGGAGAGTCCCAGTACTTC.

This clonotype was seen many times. The V call is TRBV28, the J call TRBJ1-1; possibly TRBD1 for D (5 bases). Germline CDR1 and CDR2: MDHEN and SYDVKM. Trimming removed 10 bases at V and 3 bases at J, with 15 bases between. The CDR3 covers 13 residues. CDR3 protein: CATWGLRDTEAFF. The DNA for the CDR3 is TGTGCCACCTGGGGGTTGAGGGACACTGAAGCTTTCTTT.

There are many counts of this clonotype. The V and J genes are TRBV28 and TRBJ1-6; 7 bases agree with TRBD1. The V and J ends lost 8 bases and 7 bases, in that order; junction bases with no gene match: 8. This CDR3 is 14 amino acids long. The germline V gene has CDR1 MDHEN and CDR2 SYDVKM. The CDR3 DNA follows: TGTGCCAGCGGACAGGTATTAAGGAATTCACCCCTCCACTTT. Its translation: CASGQVLRNSPLHF.

This clonotype occurred many times. The rearrangement joins TRBV3-1 to TRBJ2-7; D unclear. The germline CDR1 and CDR2 sequences are LGHDT and YNNKEL (reference sequence). V was trimmed by 0 bases and J by 3 bases, leaving 12 bases between them. CDR3 length: 15 residues. The CDR3 DNA reads as TGTGCCAGCAGCCAAGAAAGGGTAACCATCTACGAGCAGTACTTC. Protein sequence: CASSQERVTIYEQYF.

There are many counts of this clonotype. This chain connects TRBV30 to TRBJ1-2; no reliable D call. This CDR3 has 12 amino acids. Trimming pared 4 bases from V and 6 bases from J, leaving 12 bases between. Germline V gives CDR1 GTSNPN, CDR2 SVGIG (reference sequence). The CDR3 spells CAWTRTANGYTF. The CDR3, as DNA: TGTGCCTGGACGCGGACGGCCAATGGCTACACCTTC.

This clonotype was seen ten or more times. V usage is TRBV2 and J usage is TRBJ2-7, with no clear D. This CDR3 is 15 amino acids long. Germline V CDR1 and CDR2: SNHLY, FYNNEI. With 4 bases removed from V and 5 bases from J, the gap between germline ends came to 18 bases. The CDR3 bases are TGTGCCAGCAGTGCCCACCGGAAAAGGACCGACGAGCAGTACTTC. Its protein product is CASSAHRKRTDEQYF.

This chain joins TRBV10-3 and TRBJ1-2; possible D gene TRBD1, 6 bases. The V end lost 10 bases, the J end lost 0 bases, and 21 bases lay between the germline ends. The CDR3 is made up of 16 amino acids. Germline CDR1 reads ENHRY; CDR2 reads SYGVKD. CDR3 nucleotide sequence: TGTGCCACATACCAATATCCGGACAGCTCTAACTATGGCTACACCTTC. It codes for CATYQYPDSSNYGYTF.

This clonotype appeared a single time. An end of the junction differs from the germline gene, which may be a read error. The chain has TRBV6-1 and TRBJ1-2; D may be TRBD1 (6 bases). The CDR3 is made up of 13 amino acids. Germline lookup yields CDR1 MNHNS and CDR2 SASEGT. The CDR3 region is CAGSPAGAVGYTF. In nucleotides, the CDR3 is TGTGCCGGCAGTCCCGCGGGGGCGGTCGGCTACACCTTC.

Ten or more counts support this clonotype. The V and J genes are TRBV12-3 or TRBV12-4 and TRBJ1-2; D may be TRBD1 (6 bases). Trimming removed 6 bases from V and 8 bases from J, with 10 bases in between. The CDR3 loop spans 11 amino acids. CDR3 in DNA: TGTGCCAGCAGGAACAGGGTCGGCTACACCTTC. It specifies CASRNRVGYTF.

This clonotype was observed at least ten times. Its ends do not fully match the called genes, so a read error is possible. This chain connects TRBV30 to TRBJ1-5, with D perhaps matching TRBD1 (5 bases). Per germline, CDR1 GTSNPN and CDR2 SVGIG (reference sequence). The CDR3 is 13 residues long. The CDR3 nucleotides read TGTGCCTGGAGTGTAGGGGAATATCACCCCCAGCATTTT. This encodes CAWSVGEYHPQHF. Supplemented by reference TRBV30 and TRBJ1-5, the full variable domain reads SQTIHQWPATLVQPVGSPLSLECTVEGTSNPNLYWYRQAAGRGLQLLFYSVGIGQISSEVPQNLSASRPQDRQFILSSKKLLLSDSGFYLCAWSVGEYHPQHFGDGTRLSIL.

The chain joins TRBV9 to TRBJ2-5, with D perhaps matching TRBD1 (5 bases). Trimming removed 0 bases from V and 5 bases from J, with 17 bases in between. The CDR3 loop spans 16 amino acids. Germline V gene data show CDR1 as SGDLS and CDR2 as YYNGEE. Written as DNA, the CDR3 is TGTGCCAGCAGCGTAGGACCCCAGGGTGGTGGGGAGACCCAGTACTTC. Protein sequence: CASSVGPQGGGETQYF.

This clonotype was counted a few times. V is TRBV19 and J is TRBJ2-7, with a possible D match to TRBD2 (5 bases). Per germline, CDR1 LNHDA and CDR2 SQIVND (reference sequence). The CDR3 consists of 16 residues. Trimming took 0 bases from V and 2 from J, leaving 14 bases between them. The DNA of the CDR3 is TGTGCCAGTAGTATAGATAGGCGTACGGGGACCTACGAGCAGTACTTC. It encodes CASSIDRRTGTYEQYF.

In its sample, this clonotype was seen many times. V is TRBV7-9 and J is TRBJ2-5; D might be TRBD2 (7 bases). CDR1 and CDR2 from the germline V gene are SEHNR and FQNEAQ (reference sequence). This CDR3 comprises 16 residues. The V end was cut by 5 bases, the J end by 3 bases, with 19 bases between. CDR3 DNA: TGTGCCAGCAGCCCCAAGGGGGGGAGTCCAAAAGAGACCCAGTACTTC. It yields the protein CASSPKGGSPKETQYF.

This clonotype was seen repeatedly, ten times or more. The chain joins TRBV20-1 to TRBJ1-2; no clear D. This CDR3 is built from 12 residues. The V end was cut by 0 bases, the J end by 8 bases, with 10 bases between. CDR1 and CDR2 (germline): DFQATT, SNEGSKA (reference sequence). This chain's CDR3 is CSAREPPLGYTF. CDR3 sequence (DNA): TGCAGTGCTAGAGAGCCACCTTTAGGCTACACCTTC.

A few counts support this clonotype. This chain links TRBV6-1 with TRBJ2-5; 11 positions match TRBD2. The CDR3 has 16 amino acids. V trimming: 6 bases; J trimming: 2 bases; junction bases outside the gene matches: 8. CDR1 MNHNS and CDR2 SASEGT come from the germline V gene. CDR3 residues: CASRRSGLAVQETQYF. The CDR3 DNA sequence: TGTGCCAGCAGGAGATCGGGACTAGCGGTACAAGAGACCCAGTACTTC.

This chain joins TRBV30 and TRBJ1-1; D is ambiguous. CDR1 is GTSNPN, CDR2 SVGIG, per germline (reference sequence). This CDR3 has 15 amino acids. Trimming left V 0 bases short and J 1 base short, with 12 bases between. This CDR3 reads CAWSVHGSQNTEAFF. In nucleotides, the CDR3 is TGTGCCTGGAGTGTACACGGAAGCCAGAACACTGAAGCTTTCTTT. The complete variable domain, with remaining parts taken from reference TRBV30 and TRBJ1-1, reads SQTIHQWPATLVQPVGSPLSLECTVEGTSNPNLYWYRQAAGRGLQLLFYSVGIGQISSEVPQNLSASRPQDRQFILSSKKLLLSDSGFYLCAWSVHGSQNTEAFFGQGTRLTVV.

This clonotype has at least ten counts. The chain couples TRBV12-3 or TRBV12-4 to TRBJ1-6; tentative D call: TRBD1 (5 bases). The CDR3 loop spans 15 amino acids. Trimming took 6 bases from V and 8 from J, leaving 17 bases between them. CDR3 sequence: CASSPRKGADSPLHF. Here the CDR3 DNA reads TGTGCCAGCAGCCCCAGGAAAGGGGCGGATTCACCCCTCCACTTT.

The V call is TRBV5-6, the J call TRBJ1-4, with 9 bases fitting TRBD1. The CDR3 loop spans 17 amino acids. J gave up 11 bases and V 0 bases, and 14 bases lay outside the gene matches. Germline V CDR1 and CDR2: SGHDT, YYEEEE. The CDR3 loop is CASSLDPSGTGFRKLFF. The CDR3 nucleotides read TGTGCCAGCAGCTTGGACCCCTCCGGGACAGGGTTCAGGAAACTGTTTTTT.

The chain couples TRBV30 to TRBJ2-2; the D gene is possibly TRBD1 (5 bases). Germline V CDR1 and CDR2: GTSNPN, SVGIG (reference sequence). The CDR3 runs to 14 residues. V shed 1 base and J shed 8 bases, with 14 bases lying between them. Here the CDR3 reads CAWSDRNAPGELFF. CDR3 in DNA: TGTGCCTGGAGTGACAGGAATGCCCCGGGGGAGCTGTTTTTT. The full variable domain, completed using reference TRBV30 and TRBJ2-2, is SQTIHQWPATLVQPVGSPLSLECTVEGTSNPNLYWYRQAAGRGLQLLFYSVGIGQISSEVPQNLSASRPQDRQFILSSKKLLLSDSGFYLCAWSDRNAPGELFFGEGSRLTVL.

A word on this clonotype: This may be a read error: a much more frequent sequence differs by one nucleotide. The chain employs TRBV15 and TRBJ1-2; D may be TRBD1 (5 bases). The CDR3 sequence is 15 residues long. CDR1 is LNHNV, CDR2 YYDKDF, per germline (reference sequence). V was cut by 3 bases and J by 10 bases, with 21 bases left in between. The CDR3 here is CATSRDRGALLDYTF. The CDR3 bases are TGTGCCACCAGCAGGGACCGTGGGGCCTTGCTAGACTACACCTTC.

This clonotype occurred many times. Germline and junction disagree at one end, which may indicate a read error. The chain links TRBV12-3 or TRBV12-4 to TRBJ1-2, with 9 bases identical to TRBD1. CDR3 size: 17 residues. This CDR3 is CASSSRDRAGLNYDYTF. The CDR3 region has the DNA TGTGCCAGCAGTTCCCGGGACAGGGCCGGATTGAACTATGACTACACCTTC.

This clonotype was counted only a few times. The chain joins TRBV27 to TRBJ1-4; no clear D gene. Germline-derived CDR1 and CDR2 are MNHEY and SMNVEV (reference sequence). The CDR3 is 12 amino acids. V was shortened by 1 base and J by 10 bases, with 7 bases between the two germline ends. CDR3 in amino acids: CASSLFDGKLFF. The CDR3, as DNA: TGTGCCAGCAGTTTATTTGACGGAAAACTGTTTTTT.

This clonotype came up a few times. The rearrangement links TRBV10-3 to TRBJ1-6, with TRBD1 matching over 7 bases. V lost 10 bases to trimming and J lost 8 bases; unmatched junction nucleotides: 8. The CDR3 extends over 13 amino acids. CDR1 ENHRY and CDR2 SYGVKD come from the germline V gene. The CDR3 here is CATGQAVDSPLHF. CDR3 bases: TGTGCCACCGGACAGGCAGTAGATTCACCCCTCCACTTT.

The chain couples TRBV11-3 to TRBJ2-5, with D unresolved. The CDR3 has 17 residues. The germline V gene encodes CDR1 SGHNT and CDR2 YENEEA. V lost 5 bases and J 5 bases, leaving 24 bases between the germline ends. The DNA for the CDR3 is TGTGCCAGCAGCCGGCATCCACCAACGCGACGTTCGGAGACCCAGTACTTC. Its protein product is CASSRHPPTRRSETQYF.

The genes are TRBV7-2 and TRBJ1-6; D remains unclear. The V end was cut by 0 bases, the J end by 15 bases, with 12 bases between. Per the germline V gene, CDR1 is SGHTA and CDR2 is FQGNSA. This CDR3 has 13 residues. CDR3 DNA: TGTGCCAGCAGCTTAGCCCGGGAACAAGACCTCCACTTT. Encoded protein: CASSLAREQDLHF.

This chain joins TRBV20-1 and TRBJ1-2, with D hard to call. The CDR3 is 11 residues long. The germline CDR1 and CDR2 sequences are DFQATT and SNEGSKA (reference sequence). V dropped 7 bases and J dropped 6 bases, with 12 bases sitting between them. CDR3 in amino acids: CSGNSVDGYTF. The DNA for the CDR3 is TGCAGTGGGAACAGCGTTGATGGCTACACCTTC.

The rearrangement uses TRBV19 and TRBJ1-5; a weak D match, TRBD1 (5 bases). Germline lookup yields CDR1 LNHDA and CDR2 SQIVND (reference sequence). This CDR3 spans 15 amino acids. V was clipped by 4 bases and J by 0 bases, with 10 bases between them. Written as DNA, the CDR3 is TGTGCCAGTAGTAGACAGTTCTATAGCAATCAGCCCCAGCATTTT. Translated: CASSRQFYSNQPQHF.

This clonotype was seen a few times. The chain employs TRBV27 and TRBJ1-3, with 7 bases aligning to TRBD1. With 3 bases clipped from V and 3 bases from J, the junction kept 8 bases outside the gene matches. CDR1 is MNHEY and CDR2 is SMNVEV in the germline V gene (reference sequence). The CDR3 length is 16 residues. This CDR3 is CASSLRGRSFGNTIYF. In nucleotides, the CDR3 is TGTGCCAGCAGTTTGAGGGGGCGCTCGTTTGGAAACACCATATATTTT.

As DNA, the CDR3 is TGTGCCGCAGCCAGCGGGGATGAGCAGTTCTTC. Its translation is CAAASGDEQFF. V and J are TRBV10-3 and TRBJ2-1; 7 bases fit TRBD2. The CDR3 length is 11 residues. Trimming removed 11 bases from V and 8 bases from J; junction bases left unmatched: 6. Looked up from germline, CDR1 is ENHRY and CDR2 is SYGVKD.